This T cell receptor (beta chain) was sequenced in a study of shared clonotypes between healthy human individuals. Study as a whole: Per donor, three plates held CD4 naive cells, three held CD4 memory, two held CD8 naive and one held CD8 memory.

Study-wide results and limits: On the whole, naive subsets had larger estimated richness than memory subsets had. Since donors were few, the genetic and exposure-history diversity represented was limited.

Assay: immunoSEQ multiplex PCR; the TCRdb copy retains only in-frame clones and omits some. Altogether some 1,100,000 clones are present, 75% to 80% being singletons, with the ten largest covering about 0.52%. Of note for this clone: Its antigen is unidentified.

This CDR3 region has 14 residues. Per the germline V gene, CDR1 is MGHRA and CDR2 is YSYEKL. V shed 0 bases and J shed 7 bases, with 9 bases lying between them. The rearrangement links TRBV4-1 to TRBJ2-2, with D unclear. What was sequenced was memory CD4+ T cells from PBMCs. Specified subset: CD45RA-negative fraction. The TCR originated in a man aged 18 to 29 in good health. Some clones in this sample may be carry-over from other donors' samples. This chain's CDR3 is CASSQDRLGGELFF. The CDR3 DNA reads as TGCGCCAGCAGCCAAGATCGGTTGGGCGGGGAGCTGTTTTTT.